This TCR beta chain originates from a study of vaccination effects on CD4 cells after COVID-19. The ViraFEST assay expanded antigen-specific CD4+ T cells with viral peptide pools before sequencing. Following 10 days of culture, CD4+ T cells were isolated. Nucleocapsid antibody tests were negative, and the vaccine recipients had no prior SARS-CoV-2 infection. Libraries were prepared by immunoSEQ multiplex PCR; TCRdb keeps only in-frame clonotypes and omits some of them. In the table there are about 22,000 clones, 75% of which are singletons. There are a few counts of this clone. Its antigen remains unidentified. Broader study findings: Early post-infection timepoints were missing from the study, which also had few convalescent patients.

The sample consisted of CD4+ T cells from PBMCs cultured with HCoV-NL63 spike peptides, taken before COVID-19 vaccination. This TCR came from a human donor who received a COVID-19 vaccine.

CDR3 nucleotides: TGTGCCAGCAGCGAAAGGGCCCTAACATGGATCCCCTACGAGCAGTACTTC. This codes for CASSERALTWIPYEQYF. The chain recombines TRBV7-3 with TRBJ2-7; no reliable D call. Deletions cut 5 bases from V and 2 bases from J, with 22 bases between. CDR1 is SGHTA and CDR2 is FQGTGA in the germline V gene. The CDR3 contains 17 residues. Based on the CDR3 plus reference TRBV7-3 and TRBJ2-7, the full variable domain is GAGVSQTPSNKVTEKGKYVELRCDPISGHTALYWYRQSLGQGPEFLIYFQGTGAADDSGLPNDRFFAVRPEGSVSTLKIQRTERGDSAVYLCASSERALTWIPYEQYFGPGTRLTVT.